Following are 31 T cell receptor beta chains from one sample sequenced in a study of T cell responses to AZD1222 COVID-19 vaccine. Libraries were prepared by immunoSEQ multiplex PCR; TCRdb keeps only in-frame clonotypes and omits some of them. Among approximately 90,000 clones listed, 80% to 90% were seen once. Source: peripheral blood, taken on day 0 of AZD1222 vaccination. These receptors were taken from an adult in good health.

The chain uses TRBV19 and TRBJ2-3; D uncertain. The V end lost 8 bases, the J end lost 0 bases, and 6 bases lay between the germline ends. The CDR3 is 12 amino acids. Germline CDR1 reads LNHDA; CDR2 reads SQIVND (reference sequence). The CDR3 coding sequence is TGTGCCAGTTTCCCCAGCACAGATACGCAGTATTTT. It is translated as CASFPSTDTQYF. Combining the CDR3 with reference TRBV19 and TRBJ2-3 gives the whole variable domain DGGITQSPKYLFRKEGQNVTLSCEQNLNHDAMYWYRQDPGQGLRLIYYSQIVNDFQKGDIAEGYSVSREKKESFPLTVTSAQKNPTAFYLCASFPSTDTQYFGPGTRLTVL.

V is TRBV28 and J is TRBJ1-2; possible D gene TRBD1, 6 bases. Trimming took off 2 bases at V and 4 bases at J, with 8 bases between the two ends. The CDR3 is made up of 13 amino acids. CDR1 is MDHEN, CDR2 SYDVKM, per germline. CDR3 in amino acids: CASSLTGTYGYTF. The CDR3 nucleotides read TGTGCCAGCAGTTTAACAGGGACCTATGGCTACACCTTC.

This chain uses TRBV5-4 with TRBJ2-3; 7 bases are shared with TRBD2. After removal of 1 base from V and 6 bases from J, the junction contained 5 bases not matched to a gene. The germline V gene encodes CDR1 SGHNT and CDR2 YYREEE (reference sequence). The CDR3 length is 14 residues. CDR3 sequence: CASSLSYSGDTQYF. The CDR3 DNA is TGTGCCAGCAGCTTGTCTTATAGCGGGGATACGCAGTATTTT. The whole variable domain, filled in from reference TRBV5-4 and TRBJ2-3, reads ETGVTQSPTHLIKTRGQQVTLRCSSQSGHNTVSWYQQALGQGPQFIFQYYREEENGRGNFPPRFSGLQFPNYSSELNVNALELDDSALYLCASSLSYSGDTQYFGPGTRLTVL.

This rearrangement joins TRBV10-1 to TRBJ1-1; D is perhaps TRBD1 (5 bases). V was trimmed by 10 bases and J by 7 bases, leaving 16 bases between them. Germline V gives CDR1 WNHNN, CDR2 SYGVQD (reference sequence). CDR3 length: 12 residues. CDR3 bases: TGCGCCAACCAGTGGAAGGGACTTGAAGCTTTCTTT. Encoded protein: CANQWKGLEAFF.

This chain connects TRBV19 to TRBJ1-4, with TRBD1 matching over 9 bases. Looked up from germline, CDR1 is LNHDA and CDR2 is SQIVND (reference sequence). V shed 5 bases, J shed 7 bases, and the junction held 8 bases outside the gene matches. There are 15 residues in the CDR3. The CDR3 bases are TGTGCCAGTAGTCCGGCGGGACAGGGCTCTGAAAAACTGTTTTTT. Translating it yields CASSPAGQGSEKLFF.

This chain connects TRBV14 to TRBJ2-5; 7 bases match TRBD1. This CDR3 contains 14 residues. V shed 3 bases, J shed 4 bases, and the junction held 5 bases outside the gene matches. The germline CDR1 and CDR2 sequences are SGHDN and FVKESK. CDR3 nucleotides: TGTGCCAGCAGCCAGACAGGGTGGGGAGAGACCCAGTACTTC. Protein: CASSQTGWGETQYF. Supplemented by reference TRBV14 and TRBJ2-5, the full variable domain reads EAGVTQFPSHSVIEKGQTVTLRCDPISGHDNLYWYRRVMGKEIKFLLHFVKESKQDESGMPNNRFLAERTGGTYSTLKVQPAELEDSGVYFCASSQTGWGETQYFGPGTRLLVL.

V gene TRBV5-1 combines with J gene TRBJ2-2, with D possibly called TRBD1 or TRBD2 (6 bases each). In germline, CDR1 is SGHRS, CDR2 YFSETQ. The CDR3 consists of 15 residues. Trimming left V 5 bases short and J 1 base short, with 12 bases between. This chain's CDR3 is CASSVGGGNTGELFF. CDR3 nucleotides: TGCGCCAGCAGTGTTGGAGGGGGGAACACCGGGGAGCTGTTTTTT.

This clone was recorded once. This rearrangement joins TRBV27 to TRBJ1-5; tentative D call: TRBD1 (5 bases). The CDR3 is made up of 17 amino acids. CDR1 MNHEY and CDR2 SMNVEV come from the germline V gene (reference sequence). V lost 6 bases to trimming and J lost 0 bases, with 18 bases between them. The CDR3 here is CASSPRRGVTSNQPQHF. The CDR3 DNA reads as TGTGCCAGCAGCCCTCGTCGGGGGGTTACTAGCAATCAGCCCCAGCATTTT.

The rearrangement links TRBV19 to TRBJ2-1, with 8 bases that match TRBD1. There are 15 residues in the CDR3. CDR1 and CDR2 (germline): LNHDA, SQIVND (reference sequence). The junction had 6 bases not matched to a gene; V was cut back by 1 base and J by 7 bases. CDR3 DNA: TGTGCCAGTAGTATAGCTCAGGGGGCGGTGAATGAGCAGTTCTTC. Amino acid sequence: CASSIAQGAVNEQFF.

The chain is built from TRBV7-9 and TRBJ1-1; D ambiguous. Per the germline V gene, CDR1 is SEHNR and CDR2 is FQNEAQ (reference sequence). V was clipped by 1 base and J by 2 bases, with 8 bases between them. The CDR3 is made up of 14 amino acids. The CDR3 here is CASSLEAENTEAFF. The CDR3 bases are TGTGCCAGCAGCTTAGAGGCAGAAAACACTGAAGCTTTCTTT. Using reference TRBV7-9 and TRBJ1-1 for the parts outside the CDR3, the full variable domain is DTGVSQNPRHKITKRGQNVTFRCDPISEHNRLYWYRQTLGQGPEFLTYFQNEAQLEKSRLLSDRFSAERPKGSFSTLEIQRTEQGDSAMYLCASSLEAENTEAFFGQGTRLTVV.

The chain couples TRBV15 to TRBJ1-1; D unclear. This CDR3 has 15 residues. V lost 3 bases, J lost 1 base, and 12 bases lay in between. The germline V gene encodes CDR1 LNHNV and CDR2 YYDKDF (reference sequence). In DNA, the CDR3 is TGTGCCACCAGCAGTCAGCGGGCAGGGAACACTGAAGCTTTCTTT. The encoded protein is CATSSQRAGNTEAFF.

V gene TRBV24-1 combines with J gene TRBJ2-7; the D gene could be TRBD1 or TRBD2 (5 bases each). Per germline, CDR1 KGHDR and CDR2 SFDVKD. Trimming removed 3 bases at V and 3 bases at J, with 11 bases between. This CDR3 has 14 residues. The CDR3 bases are TGTGCCACCAGTGATCCTGGGGGAAACTACGAGCAGTACTTC. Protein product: CATSDPGGNYEQYF.

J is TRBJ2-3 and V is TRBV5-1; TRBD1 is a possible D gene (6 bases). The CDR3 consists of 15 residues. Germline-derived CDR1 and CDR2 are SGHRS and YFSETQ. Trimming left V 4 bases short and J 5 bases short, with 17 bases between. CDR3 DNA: TGCGCCAGCAGCCGAGACCCCGACAGGTTAGATACGCAGTATTTT. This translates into CASSRDPDRLDTQYF.

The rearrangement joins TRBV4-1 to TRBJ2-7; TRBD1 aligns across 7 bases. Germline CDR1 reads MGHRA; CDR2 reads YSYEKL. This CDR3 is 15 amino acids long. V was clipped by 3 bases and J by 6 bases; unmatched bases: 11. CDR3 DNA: TGCGCCAGCAGCCAGAGGACAGGTTCCGAATTCGAGCAGTACTTC. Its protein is CASSQRTGSEFEQYF.

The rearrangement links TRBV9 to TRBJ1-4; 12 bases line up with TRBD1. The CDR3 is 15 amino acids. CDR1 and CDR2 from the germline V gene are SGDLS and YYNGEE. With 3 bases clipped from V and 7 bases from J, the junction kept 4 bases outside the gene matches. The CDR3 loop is CASSAGQGAFEKLFF. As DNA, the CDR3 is TGTGCCAGCAGCGCGGGACAGGGGGCATTTGAAAAACTGTTTTTT.

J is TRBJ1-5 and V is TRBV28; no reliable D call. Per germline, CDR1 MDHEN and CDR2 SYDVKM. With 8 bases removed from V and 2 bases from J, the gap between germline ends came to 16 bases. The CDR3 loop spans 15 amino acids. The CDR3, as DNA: TGTGCCAGCGCAGACGGGTCGGCGGGCAATCAGCCCCAGCATTTT. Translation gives CASADGSAGNQPQHF.

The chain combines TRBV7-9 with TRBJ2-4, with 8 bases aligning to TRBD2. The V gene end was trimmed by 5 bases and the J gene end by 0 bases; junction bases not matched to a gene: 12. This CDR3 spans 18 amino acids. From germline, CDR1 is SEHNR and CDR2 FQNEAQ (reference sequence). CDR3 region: CASSRLTGGPGAKNIQYF. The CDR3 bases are TGTGCCAGCAGCCGTCTGACGGGAGGGCCAGGAGCCAAAAACATTCAGTACTTC.

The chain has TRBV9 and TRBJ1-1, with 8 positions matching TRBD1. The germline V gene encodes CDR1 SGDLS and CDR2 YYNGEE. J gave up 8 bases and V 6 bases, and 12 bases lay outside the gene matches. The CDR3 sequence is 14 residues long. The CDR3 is CASTPGQVNREAFF. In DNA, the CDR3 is TGTGCCAGCACCCCGGGACAGGTTAATCGGGAAGCTTTCTTT. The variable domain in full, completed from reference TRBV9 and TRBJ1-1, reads DSGVTQTPKHLITATGQRVTLRCSPRSGDLSVYWYQQSLDQGLQFLIQYYNGEERAKGNILERFSAQQFPDLHSELNLSSLELGDSALYFCASTPGQVNREAFFGQGTRLTVV.

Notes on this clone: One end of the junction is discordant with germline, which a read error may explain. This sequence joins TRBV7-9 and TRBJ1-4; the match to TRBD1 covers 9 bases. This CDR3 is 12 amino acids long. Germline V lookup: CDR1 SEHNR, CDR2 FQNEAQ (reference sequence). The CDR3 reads CASSLSGTGIGF. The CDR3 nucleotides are TGTGCCAGCAGCTTAAGCGGGACAGGGATCGGGTTT.

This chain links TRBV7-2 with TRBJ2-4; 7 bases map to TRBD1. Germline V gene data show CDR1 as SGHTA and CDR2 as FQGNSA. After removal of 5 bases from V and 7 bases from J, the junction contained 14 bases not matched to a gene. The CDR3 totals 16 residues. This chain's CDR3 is CASSPSTGAPGNIQYF. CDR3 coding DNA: TGTGCCAGCAGCCCCTCTACAGGGGCTCCGGGGAACATTCAGTACTTC.

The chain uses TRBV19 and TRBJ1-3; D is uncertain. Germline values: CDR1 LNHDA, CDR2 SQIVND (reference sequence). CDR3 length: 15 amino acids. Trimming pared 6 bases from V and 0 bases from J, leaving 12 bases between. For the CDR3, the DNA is TGTGCCAGTAGAACTACGGCGAACTCTGGAAACACCATATATTTT. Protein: CASRTTANSGNTIYF. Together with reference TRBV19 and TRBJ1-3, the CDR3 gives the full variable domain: DGGITQSPKYLFRKEGQNVTLSCEQNLNHDAMYWYRQDPGQGLRLIYYSQIVNDFQKGDIAEGYSVSREKKESFPLTVTSAQKNPTAFYLCASRTTANSGNTIYFGEGSWLTVV.

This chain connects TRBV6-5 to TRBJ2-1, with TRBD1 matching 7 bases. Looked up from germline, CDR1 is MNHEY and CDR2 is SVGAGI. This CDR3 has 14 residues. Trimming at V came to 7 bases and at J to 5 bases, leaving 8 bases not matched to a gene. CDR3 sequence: CASIQGGQNNEQFF. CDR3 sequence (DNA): TGTGCCAGCATTCAAGGGGGACAGAACAATGAGCAGTTCTTC.

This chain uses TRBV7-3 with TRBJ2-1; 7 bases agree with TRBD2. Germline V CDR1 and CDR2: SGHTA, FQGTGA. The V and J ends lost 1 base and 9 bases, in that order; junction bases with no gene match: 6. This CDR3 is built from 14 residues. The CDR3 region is CASSLIAGEAEQFF. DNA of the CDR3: TGTGCCAGCAGCTTAATTGCGGGAGAGGCTGAGCAGTTCTTC.

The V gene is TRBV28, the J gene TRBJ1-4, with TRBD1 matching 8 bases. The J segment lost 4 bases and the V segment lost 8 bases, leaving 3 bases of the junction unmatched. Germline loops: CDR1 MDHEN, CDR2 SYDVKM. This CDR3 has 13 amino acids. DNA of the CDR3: TGTGCCAGCCAGGGGGCGGGTAATGAAAAACTGTTTTTT. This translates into CASQGAGNEKLFF.

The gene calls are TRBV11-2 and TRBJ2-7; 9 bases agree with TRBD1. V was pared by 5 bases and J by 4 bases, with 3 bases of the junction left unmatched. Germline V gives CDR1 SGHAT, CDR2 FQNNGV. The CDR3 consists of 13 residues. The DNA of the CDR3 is TGTGCCAGCAGCCGGGACAGGGTTTACGAGCAGTACTTC. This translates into CASSRDRVYEQYF.

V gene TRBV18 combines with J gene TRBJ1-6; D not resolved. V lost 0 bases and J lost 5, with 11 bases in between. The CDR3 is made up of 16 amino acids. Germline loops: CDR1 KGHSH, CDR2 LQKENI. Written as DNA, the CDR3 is TGTGCCAGCTCACCACCGGCGGGGTCGAATAATTCACCCCTCCACTTT. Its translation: CASSPPAGSNNSPLHF. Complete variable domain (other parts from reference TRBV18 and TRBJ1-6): NAGVMQNPRHLVRRRGQEARLRCSPMKGHSHVYWYRQLPEEGLKFMVYLQKENIIDESGMPKERFSAEFPKEGPSILRIQQVVRGDSAAYFCASSPPAGSNNSPLHFGNGTRLTVT.

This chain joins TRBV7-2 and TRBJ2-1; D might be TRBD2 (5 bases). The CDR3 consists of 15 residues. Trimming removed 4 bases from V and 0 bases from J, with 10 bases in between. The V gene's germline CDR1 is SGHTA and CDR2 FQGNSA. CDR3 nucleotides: TGTGCCAGCAGCTCAGCGGAGAGCTCCTACAATGAGCAGTTCTTC. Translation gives CASSSAESSYNEQFF.

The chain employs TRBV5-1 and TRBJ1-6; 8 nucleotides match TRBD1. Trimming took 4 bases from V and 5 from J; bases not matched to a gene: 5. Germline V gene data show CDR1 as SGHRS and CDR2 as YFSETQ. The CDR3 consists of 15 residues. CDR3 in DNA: TGCGCCAGCAGCACCCGACAGGGGAATAATTCACCCCTCCACTTT. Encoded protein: CASSTRQGNNSPLHF.

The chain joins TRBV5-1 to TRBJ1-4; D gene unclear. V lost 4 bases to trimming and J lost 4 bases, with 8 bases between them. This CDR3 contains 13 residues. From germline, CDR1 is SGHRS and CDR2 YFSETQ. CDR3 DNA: TGCGCCAGCAGCAGGGCCCTTAATGAAAAACTGTTTTTT. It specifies CASSRALNEKLFF.

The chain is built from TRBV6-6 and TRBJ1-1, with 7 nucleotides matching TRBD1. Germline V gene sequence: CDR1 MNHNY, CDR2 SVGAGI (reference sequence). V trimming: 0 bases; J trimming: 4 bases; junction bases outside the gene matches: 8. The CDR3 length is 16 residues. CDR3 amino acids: CASSYSHRGLGTEAFF. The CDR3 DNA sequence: TGTGCCAGCAGTTACTCGCACAGGGGTTTGGGCACTGAAGCTTTCTTT.

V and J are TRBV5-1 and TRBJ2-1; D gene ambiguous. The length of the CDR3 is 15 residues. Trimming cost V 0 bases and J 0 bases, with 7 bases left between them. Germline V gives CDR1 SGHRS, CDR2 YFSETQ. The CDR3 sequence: CASSLGPFSYNEQFF. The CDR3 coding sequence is TGCGCCAGCAGCTTGGGCCCTTTCTCCTACAATGAGCAGTTCTTC.